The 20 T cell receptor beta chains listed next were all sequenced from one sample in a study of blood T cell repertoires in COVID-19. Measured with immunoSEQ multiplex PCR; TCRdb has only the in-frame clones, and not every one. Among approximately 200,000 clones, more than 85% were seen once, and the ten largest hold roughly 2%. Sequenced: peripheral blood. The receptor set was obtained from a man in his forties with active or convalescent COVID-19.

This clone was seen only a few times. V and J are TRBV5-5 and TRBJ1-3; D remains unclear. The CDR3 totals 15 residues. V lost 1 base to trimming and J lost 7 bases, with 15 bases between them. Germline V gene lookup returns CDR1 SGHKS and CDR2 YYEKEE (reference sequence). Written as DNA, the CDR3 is TGTGCCAGCAGCTTGAGAGGAAGTGGAGGGAACACCATATATTTT. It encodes CASSLRGSGGNTIYF.

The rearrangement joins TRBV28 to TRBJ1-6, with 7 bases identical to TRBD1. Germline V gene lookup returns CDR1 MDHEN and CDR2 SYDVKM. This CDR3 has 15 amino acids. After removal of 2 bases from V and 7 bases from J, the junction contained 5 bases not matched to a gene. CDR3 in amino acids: CASSLPGQSNSPLHF. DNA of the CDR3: TGTGCCAGCAGTTTACCGGGACAGTCGAATTCACCCCTCCACTTT.

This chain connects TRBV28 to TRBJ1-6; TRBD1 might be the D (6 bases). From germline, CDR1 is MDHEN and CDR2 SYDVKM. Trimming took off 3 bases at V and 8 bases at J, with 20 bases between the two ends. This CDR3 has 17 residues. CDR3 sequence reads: CASSFLRPQGWDSPLHF. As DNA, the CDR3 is TGTGCCAGCAGTTTTTTGAGGCCACAGGGCTGGGATTCACCCCTCCACTTT.

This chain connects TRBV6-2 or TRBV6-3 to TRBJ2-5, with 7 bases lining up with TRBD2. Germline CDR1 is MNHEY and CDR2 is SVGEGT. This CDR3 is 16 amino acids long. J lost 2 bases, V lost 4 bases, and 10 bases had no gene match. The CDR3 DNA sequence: TGTGCCAGCAGTTCCCCCGGCCTAGCGGCTCAAGAGACCCAGTACTTC. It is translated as CASSSPGLAAQETQYF.

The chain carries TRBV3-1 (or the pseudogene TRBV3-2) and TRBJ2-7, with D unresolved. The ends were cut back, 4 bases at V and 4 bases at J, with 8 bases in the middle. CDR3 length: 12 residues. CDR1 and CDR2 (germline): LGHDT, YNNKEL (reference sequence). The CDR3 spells CASSPRRYEQYF. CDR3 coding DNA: TGTGCCAGCAGCCCACGCAGATACGAGCAGTACTTC.

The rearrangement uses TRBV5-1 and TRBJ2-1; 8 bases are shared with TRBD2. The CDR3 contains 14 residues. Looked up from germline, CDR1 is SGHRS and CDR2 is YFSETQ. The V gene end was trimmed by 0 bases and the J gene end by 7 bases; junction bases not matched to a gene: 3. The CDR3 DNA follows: TGCGCCAGCAGCTTGGCCGGGACTAGAAATGAGCAGTTCTTC. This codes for CASSLAGTRNEQFF.

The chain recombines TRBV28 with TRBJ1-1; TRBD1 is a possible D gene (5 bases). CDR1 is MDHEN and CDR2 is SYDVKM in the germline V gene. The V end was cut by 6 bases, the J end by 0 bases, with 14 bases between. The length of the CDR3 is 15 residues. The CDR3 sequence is CASRLTYRLNTEAFF. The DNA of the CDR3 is TGTGCCAGCAGACTGACCTACAGGTTGAACACTGAAGCTTTCTTT.

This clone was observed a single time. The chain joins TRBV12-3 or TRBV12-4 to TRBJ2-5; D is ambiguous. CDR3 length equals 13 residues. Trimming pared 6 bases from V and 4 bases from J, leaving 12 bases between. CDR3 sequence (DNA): TGTGCCAGCAGCCTAGTGAGTACAGAGACCCAGTACTTC. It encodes CASSLVSTETQYF.

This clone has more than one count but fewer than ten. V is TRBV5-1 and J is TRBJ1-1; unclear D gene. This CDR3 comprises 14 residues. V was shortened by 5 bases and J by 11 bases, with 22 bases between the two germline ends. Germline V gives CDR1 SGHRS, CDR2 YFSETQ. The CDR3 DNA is TGCGCCAGCAGTGCCCTTCATCCACCACCGAGTGCTTTCTTT. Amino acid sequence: CASSALHPPPSAFF.

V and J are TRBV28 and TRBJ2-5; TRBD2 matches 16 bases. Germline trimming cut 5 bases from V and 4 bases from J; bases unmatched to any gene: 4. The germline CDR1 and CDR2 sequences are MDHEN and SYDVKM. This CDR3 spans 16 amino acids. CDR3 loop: CASSPGTSGRGETQYF. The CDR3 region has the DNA TGTGCCAGCAGTCCCGGGACTAGCGGGAGGGGAGAGACCCAGTACTTC.

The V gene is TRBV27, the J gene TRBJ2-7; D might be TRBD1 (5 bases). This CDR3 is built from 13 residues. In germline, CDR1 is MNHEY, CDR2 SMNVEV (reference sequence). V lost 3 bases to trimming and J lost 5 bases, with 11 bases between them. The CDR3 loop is CASSLGQGHEQYF. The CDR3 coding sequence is TGTGCCAGCAGTTTGGGGCAGGGCCACGAGCAGTACTTC.

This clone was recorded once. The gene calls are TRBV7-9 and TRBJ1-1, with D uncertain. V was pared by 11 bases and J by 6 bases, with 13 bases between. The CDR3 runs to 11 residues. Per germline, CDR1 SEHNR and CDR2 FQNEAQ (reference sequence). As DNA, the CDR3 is TGTGCCGGCGAAGGAGAGGCTGAAGCTTTCTTT. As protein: CAGEGEAEAFF.

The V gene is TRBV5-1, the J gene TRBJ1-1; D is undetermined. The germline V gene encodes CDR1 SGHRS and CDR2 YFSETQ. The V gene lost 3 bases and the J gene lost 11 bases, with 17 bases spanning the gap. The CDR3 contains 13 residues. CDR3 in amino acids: CASSSEGGERAFF. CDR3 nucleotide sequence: TGCGCCAGCAGCTCTGAGGGCGGGGAGAGGGCTTTCTTT. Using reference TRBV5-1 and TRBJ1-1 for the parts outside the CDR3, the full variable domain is KAGVTQTPRYLIKTRGQQVTLSCSPISGHRSVSWYQQTPGQGLQFLFEYFSETQRNKGNFPGRFSGRQFSNSRSEMNVSTLELGDSALYLCASSSEGGERAFFGQGTRLTVV.

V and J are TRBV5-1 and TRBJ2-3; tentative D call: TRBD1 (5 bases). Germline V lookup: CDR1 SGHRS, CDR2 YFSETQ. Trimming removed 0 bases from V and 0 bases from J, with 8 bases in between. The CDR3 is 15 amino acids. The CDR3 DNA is TGCGCCAGCAGCTTGGCCGACAGAAGCACAGATACGCAGTATTTT. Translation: CASSLADRSTDTQYF.

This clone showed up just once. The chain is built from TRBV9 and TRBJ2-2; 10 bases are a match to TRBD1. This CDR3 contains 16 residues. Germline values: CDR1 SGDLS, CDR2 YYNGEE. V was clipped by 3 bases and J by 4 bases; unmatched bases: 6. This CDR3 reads CASSAYRDRGTGELFF. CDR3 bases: TGTGCCAGCAGCGCCTATCGGGACAGGGGCACCGGGGAGCTGTTTTTT.

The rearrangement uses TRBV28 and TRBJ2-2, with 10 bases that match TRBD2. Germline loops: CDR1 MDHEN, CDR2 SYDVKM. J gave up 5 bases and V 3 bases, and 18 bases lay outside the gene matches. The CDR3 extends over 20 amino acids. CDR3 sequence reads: CASSFPPAGGTRFGTGELFF. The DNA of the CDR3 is TGTGCCAGCAGTTTCCCGCCAGCGGGGGGGACACGCTTTGGGACCGGGGAGCTGTTTTTT.

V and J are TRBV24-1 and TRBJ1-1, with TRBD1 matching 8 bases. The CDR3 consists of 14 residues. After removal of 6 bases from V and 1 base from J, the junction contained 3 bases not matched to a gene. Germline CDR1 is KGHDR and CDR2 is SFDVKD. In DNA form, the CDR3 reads TGTGCCACCAGTAGGACAGGGCCGAACACTGAAGCTTTCTTT. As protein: CATSRTGPNTEAFF.

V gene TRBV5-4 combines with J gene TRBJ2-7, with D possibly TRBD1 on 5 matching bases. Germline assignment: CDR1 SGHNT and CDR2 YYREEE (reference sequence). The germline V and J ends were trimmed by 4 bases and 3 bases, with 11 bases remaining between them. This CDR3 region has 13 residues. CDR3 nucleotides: TGTGCCAGCAGCACAGGTCGTAACTACGAGCAGTACTTC. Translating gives CASSTGRNYEQYF.

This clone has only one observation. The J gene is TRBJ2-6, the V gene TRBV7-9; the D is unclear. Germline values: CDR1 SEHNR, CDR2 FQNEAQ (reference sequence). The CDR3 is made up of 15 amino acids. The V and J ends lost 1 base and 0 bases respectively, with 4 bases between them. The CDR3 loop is CASSLGASGANVLTF. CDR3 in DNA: TGTGCCAGCAGCTTAGGGGCCTCTGGGGCCAACGTCCTGACTTTC.

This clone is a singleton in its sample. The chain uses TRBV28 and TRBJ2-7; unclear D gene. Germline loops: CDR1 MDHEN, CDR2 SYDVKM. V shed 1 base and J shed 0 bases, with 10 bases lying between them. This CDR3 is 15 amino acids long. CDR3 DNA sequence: TGTGCCAGCAGTTTATTTCATGGCTCCTCCTACGAGCAGTACTTC. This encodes CASSLFHGSSYEQYF.